Given below is one TCR beta chain in context. The data derive from a study of PD-1 blockade in classical Hodgkin lymphoma. Germline CDR1 SGHTA, CDR2 FQGNSA. The CDR3 sequence is 13 residues long. Between the trimmed V and J ends, which lost 1 base and 8 bases, there was a span of 11 bases. Assay used: immunoSEQ multiplex PCR; TCRdb lists only in-frame clones, some missing. The table has roughly 30,000 clones, approximately 79% seen once. Documented time point: cycle 4 day 1 (C4D1), after about 6 weeks of nivolumab. Each patient's relapse followed autologous stem cell transplantation, and brentuximab vedotin exposure varied. The study purified CD4+ T cells from thawed PBMCs using magnetic negative selection.

The chain combines TRBV7-2 with TRBJ1-2; no firm D call. This receptor was taken from a human donor with classical Hodgkin lymphoma. The sample was CD4+ T cells from blood, taken before the fourth cycle of nivolumab. CDR3 nucleotides: TGTGCCAGCAGCTTAGGAGTTCTGCAGGGCTACACCTTC. Its protein is CASSLGVLQGYTF.